This is a list of T cell receptor beta chains from one sample in a study of blood T cell repertoires in COVID-19. TCRdb's copy holds only in-frame clones and misses some; the assay was immunoSEQ multiplex PCR. The sample records 200,000 to 250,000 clones, 65% to 90% being singletons. Sequenced: PBMCs or T cells enriched from blood (not recorded which). The receptors derive from a man between 40 and 49 years old who had recovered from COVID-19. Each CDR3 is given with its conserved first and last residue. D genes are given only for firm matches. Not all rows give a size; the values are once, few, many and, for expanded clones, a class.

>TRBV4-3|-|-|TRBJ2-3
TGCGCCAGCAGTCAAGAATCGGGTACGCAGTATTTT
CASSQESGTQYF
>TRBV19|-|TRBD1|TRBJ2-7
TGTGCCAGTACGGCCGGGACAGGTGTTGAAGAGCAGTACTTC
CASTAGTGVEEQYF
>TRBV7-9|-|-|TRBJ2-7
TGTGCCAGCAGCTTAGAAAGCGTCTCCTACGAGCAGTACTTC
CASSLESVSYEQYF
>TRBV29-1|-|-|TRBJ2-3
TGCAGCGTTGAGCCAGGGAGCACAGATACGCAGTATTTT
CSVEPGSTDTQYF
>TRBV6-5|-|TRBD1|TRBJ1-2
TGTGCCAGCAGTTACCCGCCGGAGGGGGCTTATGGCTACACCTTC
CASSYPPEGAYGYTF
>TRBV18|-|TRBD2|TRBJ2-1
TGTGCCAGCTCACCCGGGACTAGCGGGAGAATGAACAATGAGCAGTTCTTC
CASSPGTSGRMNNEQFF
>TRBV19|-|-|TRBJ1-1
TGTGCCAGTATTCGGACGGGGGGAATTGCTGAAGCTTTCTTT
CASIRTGGIAEAFF
>TRBV7-2|few|TRBD2|TRBJ2-1
TGTGCCAGCAGCTTAAGGCTAGCGGATTACAATGAGCAGTTCTTC
CASSLRLADYNEQFF
>TRBV2|-|TRBD2|TRBJ2-1
TGTGCCAGCAGACGACTAGCGGGGGGACACAATGAGCAGTTCTTC
CASRRLAGGHNEQFF
>TRBV11-3|-|-|TRBJ2-6
TGTGCCAGCAGCTTAGACGGGTTCGCGGGGAACTCTGGGGCCAACGTCCTGACTTTC
CASSLDGFAGNSGANVLTF
>TRBV6-5|-|-|TRBJ1-2
TGTGCCAGCAGTTACCAGCCTACACAGCCAGGCTATGGCTACACCTTC
CASSYQPTQPGYGYTF
>TRBV10-3|-|-|TRBJ2-2
TGTGCCATCAGTGGGGTCCAGGGGACCGGGGAGCTGTTTTTT
CAISGVQGTGELFF
>TRBV30|-|-|TRBJ2-1
TGTGCCTGGAGTGTGGGCTCTTCTTCCTACAATGAGCAGTTCTTC
CAWSVGSSSYNEQFF
>TRBV6-5|-|TRBD1|TRBJ1-1
TGTGCCAGCAGTTTGGGACAGGCCACTGAAGCTTTCTTT
CASSLGQATEAFF
>TRBV11-3|few|-|TRBJ2-1
TGTGCCAGCAGCTTACAACGAAACGGGAATGAGCAGTTCTTC
CASSLQRNGNEQFF
>TRBV6-5|-|-|TRBJ1-1
TGTGCCAGCAGGAAGCCCGGAGGAGGAACTGAAGCTTTCTTT
CASRKPGGGTEAFF
>TRBV7-2|-|-|TRBJ2-3
TGTGCCAGCAGTCTCCCTCCCGGCACAGATACGCAGTATTTT
CASSLPPGTDTQYF
>TRBV5-1|-|-|TRBJ1-1
TGCGCCAGCAGCTTGGCCTGGCAGTTCAACACTGAAGCTTTCTTT
CASSLAWQFNTEAFF
>TRBV10-3|-|-|TRBJ1-2
TGTGCCATCAGTGCCCTAACAGGGACTAACTATGGCTACACCTTC
CAISALTGTNYGYTF
>TRBV4-2|-|-|TRBJ1-1
TGTGCCAGCAGCCTTGGGACACAGAACACTGAAGCTTTCTTT
CASSLGTQNTEAFF
>TRBV7-2|-|-|TRBJ2-1
TGTGCCAGCAGCCCCCGGACTACTCCATACAATGAGCAGTTCTTC
CASSPRTTPYNEQFF
>TRBV27|-|-|TRBJ2-1
TGTGCCAGCAGTTCCTTGAGCTCCTACAATGAGCAGTTCTTC
CASSSLSSYNEQFF
>TRBV11-2|-|-|TRBJ1-2
TGTGCCAGCAGCCCCCTCCTCAGGGGCGGGTATGGCTACACCTTC
CASSPLLRGGYGYTF
>TRBV28|-|-|TRBJ1-1
TGTGCCAGCAGTTTAAGGAGTGAGAGAGCGGGGAGAAAAGCTTTCTTT
CASSLRSERAGRKAFF
>TRBV21-1|-|-|TRBJ2-1
TGTGCCAGCACCTTAGTCCGACTAGCGGGGAATCTTTGGTACAATGAGCAGTTCTTC
CASTLVRLAGNLWYNEQFF
>TRBV19|-|TRBD2|TRBJ2-3
TGTGCCAGTAGCGGACTAGCGGGGGGCACAGATACGCAGTATTTT
CASSGLAGGTDTQYF
>TRBV18|-|TRBD1|TRBJ2-1
TGTGCCAGCTTACACGCCGGGACAGGGGACTACAATGAGCAGTTCTTC
CASLHAGTGDYNEQFF
>TRBV2|-|-|TRBJ1-5
TGTGCCAGCAACTTGGGACTTTCCAATCAGCCCCAGCATTTT
CASNLGLSNQPQHF
>TRBV5-4|once|TRBD2|TRBJ2-7
TGTGCCACCGGGCCCGGGACTAGCCCCTACGAGCAGTACTTC
CATGPGTSPYEQYF
>TRBV27|once|-|TRBJ1-1
TGTGCCAGCAGTTATGCAGGATTTAACACTGAAGCTTTCTTT
CASSYAGFNTEAFF
>TRBV7-9|-|TRBD1|TRBJ1-2
TGTGCCAGCAGCTTAGGGACAGGGATCTATGGCTACACCTTC
CASSLGTGIYGYTF